The T cell receptor beta chain described here comes from a study of technical replicates of blood from several donors. The assay was immunoSEQ multiplex PCR, and TCRdb's table has in-frame clones only and misses some. The table has some 87,000 clones, around 90% seen once. The CDR3 totals 16 residues. Germline V gene sequence: CDR1 WNHNN, CDR2 SYGVQD (reference sequence). The trim removed 5 bases at V and 9 bases at J, leaving 14 bases unmatched. The sample taken for sequencing was T cells isolated from PBMCs. The source of this sequence is a human donor in good health. The chain links TRBV10-1 to TRBJ2-1, with TRBD2 matching 9 bases. CDR3 in amino acids: CASSFVVAGDRSEQFF. The CDR3 DNA reads as TGCGCCAGCAGTTTTGTGGTAGCGGGAGATAGGAGTGAGCAGTTCTTC.